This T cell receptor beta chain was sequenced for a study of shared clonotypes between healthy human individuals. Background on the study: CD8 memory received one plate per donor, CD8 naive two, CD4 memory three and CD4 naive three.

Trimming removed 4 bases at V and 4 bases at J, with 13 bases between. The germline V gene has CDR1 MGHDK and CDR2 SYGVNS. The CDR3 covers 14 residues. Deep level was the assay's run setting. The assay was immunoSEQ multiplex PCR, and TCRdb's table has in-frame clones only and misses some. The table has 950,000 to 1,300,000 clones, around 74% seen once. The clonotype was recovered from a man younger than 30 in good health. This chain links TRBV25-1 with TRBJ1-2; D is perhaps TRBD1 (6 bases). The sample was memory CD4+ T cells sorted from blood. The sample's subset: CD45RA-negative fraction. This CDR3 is CASSGTATTYGYTF. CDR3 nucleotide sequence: TGTGCCAGCAGTGGGACAGCAACCACCTATGGCTACACCTTC.